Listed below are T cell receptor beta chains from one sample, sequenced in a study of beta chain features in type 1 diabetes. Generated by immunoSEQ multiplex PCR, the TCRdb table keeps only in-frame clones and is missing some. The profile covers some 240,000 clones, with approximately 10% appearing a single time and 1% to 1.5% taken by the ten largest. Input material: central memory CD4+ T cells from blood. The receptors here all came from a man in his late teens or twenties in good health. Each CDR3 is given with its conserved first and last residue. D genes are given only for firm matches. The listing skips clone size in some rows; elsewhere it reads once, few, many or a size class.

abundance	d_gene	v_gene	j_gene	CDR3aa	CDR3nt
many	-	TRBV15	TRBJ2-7	CATSRFRGVAYEQYF	TGTGCCACCAGCAGATTTAGGGGTGTCGCCTACGAGCAGTACTTC
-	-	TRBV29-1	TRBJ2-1	CSVHQRGVGNEQFF	TGCAGCGTTCACCAGAGGGGAGTGGGGAATGAGCAGTTCTTC
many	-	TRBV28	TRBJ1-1	CASSPLSTEAFF	TGTGCCAGCAGTCCCCTAAGCACTGAAGCTTTCTTT
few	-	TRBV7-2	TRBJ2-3	CASSLALTGSIIDTQYF	TGTGCCAGCAGCTTAGCGCTCACCGGGAGTATTATAGATACGCAGTATTTT
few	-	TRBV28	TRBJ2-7	CASSFPFRSEQYF	TGTGCCAGCAGTTTTCCTTTTCGTTCCGAGCAGTACTTC
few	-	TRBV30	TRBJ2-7	CAWSVRGGGMRVYEQYF	TGTGCCTGGAGTGTAAGGGGTGGCGGGATGAGGGTCTACGAGCAGTACTTC
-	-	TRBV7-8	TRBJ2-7	CASSSKASLGGEQYF	TGTGCCAGCAGCTCTAAGGCCTCTCTAGGAGGTGAGCAGTACTTC
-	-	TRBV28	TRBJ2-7	CATLFNSYEQYF	TGTGCCACCCTGTTTAACTCCTACGAGCAGTACTTC
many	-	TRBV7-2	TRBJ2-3	CASSPIARTDTQYF	TGTGCCAGCAGCCCTATCGCTCGCACAGATACGCAGTATTTT
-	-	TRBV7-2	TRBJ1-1	CASSLDSLPNTEAFF	TGTGCCAGCAGCTTAGATTCCCTGCCGAACACTGAAGCTTTCTTT
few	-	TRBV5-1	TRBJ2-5	CASSSQWGETQYF	TGCGCCAGCAGCAGTCAATGGGGGGAGACCCAGTACTTC
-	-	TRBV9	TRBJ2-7	CASSEASLPYEQYF	TGTGCCAGCAGCGAGGCTTCATTACCCTACGAGCAGTACTTC
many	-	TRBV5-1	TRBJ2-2	CASSPEPANTGELFF	TGCGCCAGCAGCCCGGAGCCGGCGAACACCGGGGAGCTGTTTTTT
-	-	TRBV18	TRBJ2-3	CASSQSRDTQYF	TGTGCCAGCTCACAGTCCCGCGATACGCAGTATTTT
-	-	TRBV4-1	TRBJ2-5	CASSPSGGQETQYF	TGCGCCAGCAGCCCGTCCGGCGGACAAGAGACCCAGTACTTC
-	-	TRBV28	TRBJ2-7	CASSLSGYQGDEQYF	TGTGCCAGCAGTTTGTCAGGATACCAAGGGGACGAGCAGTACTTC
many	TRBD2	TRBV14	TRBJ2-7	CASSPWSSGTYEQYF	TGTGCCAGCAGCCCGTGGAGTAGCGGGACCTACGAGCAGTACTTC
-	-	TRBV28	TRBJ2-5	CASSHTREETQYF	TGTGCCAGCAGTCACACCCGCGAAGAGACCCAGTACTTC
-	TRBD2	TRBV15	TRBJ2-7	CATSREREWGEQYF	TGTGCCACCAGCAGAGAGCGGGAGTGGGGCGAGCAGTACTTC
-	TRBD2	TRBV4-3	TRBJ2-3	CASSQDPLAGVGDTQYF	TGCGCCAGCAGCCAAGACCCCCTAGCGGGGGTGGGAGATACGCAGTATTTT
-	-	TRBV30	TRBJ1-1	CAWSVRGQLRTEAFF	TGTGCCTGGAGTGTAAGAGGGCAGTTAAGGACTGAAGCTTTCTTT
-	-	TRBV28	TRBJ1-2	CASSSGTTNYGYTF	TGTGCCAGCAGTTCGGGGACCACTAACTATGGCTACACCTTC
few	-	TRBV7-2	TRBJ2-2	CASSLEWGWGTGELFF	TGTGCCAGCAGCCTAGAGTGGGGATGGGGCACCGGGGAGCTGTTTTTT
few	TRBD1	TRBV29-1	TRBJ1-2	CSGGQGSYGYTF	TGCAGCGGAGGACAGGGCAGCTATGGCTACACCTTC
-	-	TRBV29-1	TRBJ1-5	CSVLFGPSQHF	TGCAGCGTCCTTTTCGGACCTTCGCAGCATTTT
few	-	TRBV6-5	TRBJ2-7	CASTPAGYSYEQYF	TGTGCCAGCACCCCGGCAGGTTACTCCTACGAGCAGTACTTC
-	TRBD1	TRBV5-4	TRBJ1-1	CASSPGDRLNTEAFF	TGTGCCAGCAGCCCGGGGGACAGGTTGAACACTGAAGCTTTCTTT
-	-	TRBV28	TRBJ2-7	CASSSNSYEQYF	TGTGCCAGCAGTTCGAATTCCTACGAGCAGTACTTC
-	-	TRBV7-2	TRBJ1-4	CASSPTGTRLFF	TGTGCCAGCAGCCCTACCGGGACTCGGCTGTTTTTT
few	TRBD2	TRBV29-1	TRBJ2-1	CSGVGLAGGPSYNEQFF	TGCAGCGGTGTGGGACTAGCGGGAGGGCCCTCCTACAATGAGCAGTTCTTC
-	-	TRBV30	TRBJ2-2	CAWSTGRSNTGELFF	TGTGCCTGGAGTACGGGACGTTCGAACACCGGGGAGCTGTTTTTT
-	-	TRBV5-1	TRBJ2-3	CASSTLMGDTQYF	TGCGCCAGCAGCACCCTGATGGGAGATACGCAGTATTTT
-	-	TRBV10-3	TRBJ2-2	CAIRETANTGELFF	TGTGCCATCAGGGAGACAGCGAACACCGGGGAGCTGTTTTTT
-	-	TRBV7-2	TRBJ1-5	CASSLTEGPQHF	TGTGCCAGCAGCTTGACAGAGGGGCCCCAGCATTTT
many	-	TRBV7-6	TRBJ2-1	CASSSIDRTFNEQFF	TGTGCCAGCAGCTCCATCGACAGGACCTTCAATGAGCAGTTCTTC
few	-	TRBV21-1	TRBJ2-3	CARTLASSTDTQYF	TGTGCCAGGACCCTAGCGAGTAGCACAGATACGCAGTATTTT
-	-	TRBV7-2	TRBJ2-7	CASSPDGAYEQYF	TGTGCCAGCAGCCCCGACGGAGCTTACGAGCAGTACTTC
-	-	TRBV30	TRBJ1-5	CAWSRAREQPQHF	TGTGCCTGGAGTAGGGCAAGGGAACAGCCCCAGCATTTT
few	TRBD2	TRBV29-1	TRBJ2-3	CSVNGGSGSTDTQYF	TGCAGCGTAAACGGTGGTAGCGGGAGTACAGATACGCAGTATTTT
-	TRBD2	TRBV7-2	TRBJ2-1	CASSLEGTSAYNEQFF	TGTGCCAGCAGCTTAGAAGGGACTAGCGCCTACAATGAGCAGTTCTTC
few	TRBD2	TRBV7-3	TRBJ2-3	CASSPAGGTQYF	TGTGCCAGCAGCCCCGCGGGAGGCACGCAGTATTTT
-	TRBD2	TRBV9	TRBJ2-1	CASSGLAGGGYNEQFF	TGTGCCAGCAGCGGATTAGCGGGAGGCGGCTACAATGAGCAGTTCTTC
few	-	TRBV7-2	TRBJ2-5	CASSYRTATRETQYF	TGTGCCAGCAGCTACAGGACAGCCACGAGGGAGACCCAGTACTTC